Below are 24 T cell receptor beta chains sequenced from a single sample in a study of monozygotic twins with cystic fibrosis. Assay: immunoSEQ multiplex PCR; the TCRdb copy retains only in-frame clones and omits some. The sample has 25,000 to 30,000 clones, around nine tenths seen once. Sequenced input: blood. Every receptor here comes from a girl aged 2-10 years with cystic fibrosis.

This sequence joins TRBV7-2 and TRBJ1-5, with 9 bases matching TRBD1. Trimming cost V 5 bases and J 4 bases; bases outside gene matches: 3. The CDR3 extends over 14 amino acids. Germline lookup yields CDR1 SGHTA and CDR2 FQGNSA. CDR3 residues: CASSPDRGNQPQHF. CDR3 nucleotide sequence: TGTGCCAGCAGCCCGGACAGGGGAAATCAGCCCCAGCATTTT.

The chain recombines TRBV13 with TRBJ2-2; perhaps TRBD2 as D (5 bases). CDR1 PRHDT and CDR2 FYEKMQ come from the germline V gene (reference sequence). This CDR3 has 15 residues. Trimming took off 1 base at V and 2 bases at J, with 8 bases between the two ends. CDR3 sequence: CASSLERGNTGELFF. In DNA form, the CDR3 reads TGTGCCAGCAGCTTAGAACGGGGTAACACCGGGGAGCTGTTTTTT.

This chain joins TRBV5-4 and TRBJ2-7; 8 nucleotides align to TRBD2. The V gene's germline CDR1 is SGHNT and CDR2 YYREEE (reference sequence). The V and J ends lost 4 bases and 4 bases, in that order; junction bases with no gene match: 10. CDR3 length: 15 amino acids. CDR3: CASSRLASEGYEQYF. DNA for the CDR3: TGTGCCAGCAGCCGACTAGCGAGTGAGGGGTACGAGCAGTACTTC.

The chain carries TRBV21-1 and TRBJ2-1. TRBV21-1 is a pseudogene locus. The CDR3 runs to 12 residues. CDR3 loop: CASSNSYNEQFF. CDR3 DNA sequence: TGTGCCAGCAGCAACTCCTACAATGAGCAGTTCTTC.

This clone was recorded a few times. V and J are TRBV7-9 and TRBJ1-2, with D hard to call. Per germline, CDR1 SEHNR and CDR2 FQNEAQ (reference sequence). This CDR3 is 12 amino acids long. Deletions cut 1 base from V and 4 bases from J, with 4 bases between. In DNA form, the CDR3 reads TGTGCCAGCAGCTTAGACACCTATGGCTACACCTTC. Translated: CASSLDTYGYTF. Supplemented by reference TRBV7-9 and TRBJ1-2, the full variable domain reads DTGVSQNPRHKITKRGQNVTFRCDPISEHNRLYWYRQTLGQGPEFLTYFQNEAQLEKSRLLSDRFSAERPKGSFSTLEIQRTEQGDSAMYLCASSLDTYGYTFGSGTRLTVV.

CDR3 residues: CASSLAGSQSGYTF. CDR3 bases: TGTGCCAGCAGCTTAGCCGGGAGTCAAAGCGGCTACACCTTC. V usage is TRBV7-2 and J usage is TRBJ1-2, with D unclear. CDR1 and CDR2 from the germline V gene are SGHTA and FQGNSA. Trimming pared 0 bases from V and 8 bases from J, leaving 13 bases between. The CDR3 consists of 14 residues.

This clone turned up a few times. V and J are TRBV5-1 and TRBJ2-5; 7 bases are a match to TRBD1. Germline CDR1 is SGHRS and CDR2 is YFSETQ. Trimming took 0 bases from V and 4 from J; bases not matched to a gene: 3. This CDR3 is 14 amino acids long. The DNA of the CDR3 is TGCGCCAGCAGCTTGGAAGGGGGCCGAGAGACCCAGTACTTC. This sequence encodes CASSLEGGRETQYF. Drawing the rest from reference TRBV5-1 and TRBJ2-5, the complete variable domain is KAGVTQTPRYLIKTRGQQVTLSCSPISGHRSVSWYQQTPGQGLQFLFEYFSETQRNKGNFPGRFSGRQFSNSRSEMNVSTLELGDSALYLCASSLEGGRETQYFGPGTRLLVL.

CDR3 sequence: CASRRTGAGNTIYF. The CDR3 region has the DNA TGTGCCAGTCGTCGGACAGGGGCGGGAAACACCATATATTTT. The V call is TRBV7-9, the J call TRBJ1-3, with 9 bases lining up with TRBD1. Germline V CDR1 and CDR2: SEHNR, FQNEAQ (reference sequence). V lost 9 bases, J lost 4 bases, and 7 bases stayed unmatched. This CDR3 region has 14 residues.

This chain connects TRBV27 to TRBJ1-2; 7 bases fit TRBD1. V lost 0 bases, J lost 9 bases, and 4 bases stayed unmatched. Germline V gene data show CDR1 as MNHEY and CDR2 as SMNVEV (reference sequence). This CDR3 spans 13 amino acids. The CDR3 DNA follows: TGTGCCAGCAGTTTATCAGGGACAGCCCGCTACACCTTC. As protein: CASSLSGTARYTF.

This chain links TRBV7-9 with TRBJ2-7, with 7 bases that match TRBD2. With 5 bases clipped from V and 1 base from J, the junction kept 17 bases outside the gene matches. Germline CDR1 SEHNR, CDR2 FQNEAQ (reference sequence). The CDR3 is 18 residues long. CDR3 protein: CASSQLGGERAASYEQYF. The CDR3 DNA is TGTGCCAGCAGCCAACTGGGGGGGGAAAGAGCGGCGTCCTACGAGCAGTACTTC.

The chain employs TRBV18 and TRBJ2-3, with 8 bases lining up with TRBD2. Germline CDR1 KGHSH, CDR2 LQKENI. Germline trimming cut 3 bases from V and 0 bases from J; bases unmatched to any gene: 5. The CDR3 is 16 residues long. The CDR3 DNA follows: TGTGCCAGCTCACCGGTCGGGGGGGTTAGCACAGATACGCAGTATTTT. Its protein product is CASSPVGGVSTDTQYF.

The CDR3: CASSATAGGDSPLHF. In DNA form, the CDR3 reads TGTGCCAGCAGCGCGACCGCCGGAGGAGATTCACCCCTCCACTTT. The V gene is TRBV9, the J gene TRBJ1-6; no clear D. V was shortened by 3 bases and J by 8 bases, with 15 bases between the two germline ends. This CDR3 spans 15 amino acids. Germline V lookup: CDR1 SGDLS, CDR2 YYNGEE. Using reference TRBV9 and TRBJ1-6 for the parts outside the CDR3, the full variable domain is DSGVTQTPKHLITATGQRVTLRCSPRSGDLSVYWYQQSLDQGLQFLIQYYNGEERAKGNILERFSAQQFPDLHSELNLSSLELGDSALYFCASSATAGGDSPLHFGNGTRLTVT.

The chain employs TRBV6-5 and TRBJ1-1, with no clear D. Trimming shortened V by 3 bases and J by 1 base, and 12 bases separated the two germline ends. The germline V gene has CDR1 MNHEY and CDR2 SVGAGI. CDR3 length: 15 amino acids. The CDR3: CASSYSRSGNTEAFF. The CDR3 DNA sequence: TGTGCCAGCAGTTATAGTCGGTCAGGGAACACTGAAGCTTTCTTT.

The chain employs TRBV5-6 and TRBJ2-7; D unresolved. CDR1 is SGHDT, CDR2 YYEEEE, per germline. V lost 0 bases and J 0 bases, leaving 16 bases between the germline ends. The CDR3 has 17 amino acids. The DNA for the CDR3 is TGTGCCAGCAGCTTGGTTGGGCAGCGAATCAGCTCCTACGAGCAGTACTTC. Protein sequence: CASSLVGQRISSYEQYF.

The CDR3 sequence: CASSPGGTGGYTF. CDR3 bases: TGTGCCAGCAGCCCGGGGGGTACGGGCGGCTACACCTTC. V and J are TRBV7-9 and TRBJ1-2, with D possibly being TRBD1 (5 bases). The germline V and J ends were trimmed by 5 bases and 8 bases, with 15 bases remaining between them. This CDR3 has 13 residues. Germline CDR1 and CDR2: SEHNR and FQNEAQ (reference sequence).

V is TRBV15 and J is TRBJ1-5; D is unclear. V lost 2 bases to trimming and J lost 4 bases, with 3 bases between them. The germline gives CDR1 LNHNV, CDR2 YYDKDF (reference sequence). The CDR3 is 12 residues long. The CDR3 DNA reads TGTGCCACCAGCAGATCGAATCAGCCCCAGCATTTT. This codes for CATSRSNQPQHF.

The V gene is TRBV21-1, the J gene TRBJ1-1; the DNA was not used to check the table's D call, TRBD1. TRBV21-1 corresponds to a pseudogene. This CDR3 contains 14 residues. The CDR3 protein is CASSADRRIAEAFF. As DNA, the CDR3 is TGTGCCAGCAGTGCCGACAGGCGGATCGCTGAAGCTTTCTTT.

This chain uses TRBV7-2 with TRBJ1-6, with 8 bases identical to TRBD1. The ends lost 0 bases at V and 8 bases at J; junction bases unmatched: 6. The germline CDR1 and CDR2 sequences are SGHTA and FQGNSA. The CDR3 length is 16 residues. The CDR3 DNA sequence: TGTGCCAGCAGCTTAGCGCCAACAGGGGGACATTCACCCCTCCACTTT. It translates to CASSLAPTGGHSPLHF.

The rearrangement joins TRBV25-1 to TRBJ1-1, with D possibly matching TRBD1 (5 bases). This CDR3 contains 11 residues. V was shortened by 1 base and J by 14 bases, with 11 bases between the two germline ends. Germline CDR1 and CDR2: MGHDK and SYGVNS. The CDR3 nucleotides read TGTGCCAGCAGTGAATCTCGGGGGAGGTTCTTT. It yields the protein CASSESRGRFF. Full variable domain (missing parts from reference TRBV25-1 and TRBJ1-1): EADIYQTPRYLVIGTGKKITLECSQTMGHDKMYWYQQDPGMELHLIHYSYGVNSTEKGDLSSESTVSRIRTEHFPLTLESARPSHTSQYLCASSESRGRFFGQGTRLTVV.

The CDR3, as DNA: TGCGCCAGCAGCCAGCGAGCCGCAGACTACGAGCAGTACTTC. It codes for CASSQRAADYEQYF. This chain connects TRBV4-1 to TRBJ2-7; no clear D gene. With 3 bases removed from V and 3 bases from J, the gap between germline ends came to 12 bases. CDR1 and CDR2 (germline): MGHRA, YSYEKL. There are 14 residues in the CDR3.

V usage is TRBV4-1 and J usage is TRBJ1-2, with a possible D match to TRBD1 (6 bases). The germline V and J ends were trimmed by 0 bases and 7 bases, with 18 bases remaining between them. The germline gives CDR1 MGHRA, CDR2 YSYEKL. There are 16 residues in the CDR3. CDR3 loop: CASSQDSDDRLRGYTF. DNA of the CDR3: TGCGCCAGCAGCCAAGATTCTGACGACAGGCTCCGTGGCTACACCTTC.

The chain uses TRBV30 and TRBJ2-6; D ambiguous. V dropped 8 bases and J dropped 0 bases, with 8 bases sitting between them. This CDR3 is 13 amino acids long. Germline V gene sequence: CDR1 GTSNPN, CDR2 SVGIG (reference sequence). The CDR3 bases are TGTGCCCTAGGGATCTCTGGGGCCAACGTCCTGACTTTC. Protein: CALGISGANVLTF.

This chain connects TRBV7-6 to TRBJ2-1; no definite D call. V was clipped by 0 bases and J by 6 bases, with 12 bases between them. CDR3 length equals 15 residues. CDR1 and CDR2 (germline): SGHVS, FNYEAQ. CDR3 sequence: CASSLAIVRGNEQFF. The CDR3 DNA sequence: TGTGCCAGCAGCTTAGCGATTGTTCGTGGCAATGAGCAGTTCTTC.

The V and J genes are TRBV7-8 and TRBJ2-5, with D possibly being TRBD2 (6 bases). Looked up from germline, CDR1 is SGHVS and CDR2 is FQNEAQ. V lost 2 bases and J 2 bases, leaving 12 bases between the germline ends. The CDR3 is 15 amino acids. The CDR3 reads CASSLKAGQQETQYF. In nucleotides, the CDR3 is TGTGCCAGCAGCTTAAAGGCGGGGCAACAAGAGACCCAGTACTTC.